This TCR beta chain comes out of a study of cytomegalovirus exposure and HLA in healthy donors. This clone was seen just once. Its antigen is not identified. Amplification used 60 Vbeta primers and 13 Jbeta primers. The data were produced by immunoSEQ multiplex PCR, yet TCRdb's version contains in-frame clones alone and is incomplete. Here the sample spans about 200,000 clones, roughly four fifths being singletons. Study results and limitations: In a later analysis, TCR beta V- and J-gene trimming was associated with a missense DCLRE1C variant.

Germline V gene sequence: CDR1 MNHEY, CDR2 SMNVEV (reference sequence). CDR3 length: 16 residues. Trimming took 4 bases from V and 5 from J; bases not matched to a gene: 11. Although they were nominally healthy when sampled, donors likely had unrecorded immune exposures. The chain is built from TRBV27 and TRBJ2-5, with 9 bases lining up with TRBD1. The TCR comes from a woman aged 18-35 years in good health and CMV-seronegative. Specimen: PBMCs. CDR3 sequence reads: CASSYSWTGAYETQYF. The CDR3 nucleotides read TGTGCCAGCAGTTACTCGTGGACAGGGGCGTATGAGACCCAGTACTTC.